This paragraph reports one T cell receptor beta chain. This clonotype was counted at least ten times. The antigen this receptor binds is unknown. No much larger clonotype is one base removed from it; base qualities were not supplied. The data stem from a study of T cell repertoires in cytomegalovirus infection (dated by TCRdb to between 2018 and 2020). Looking at the study overall: Because public TCR beta signatures pointed to carriage of CMV infection together with the matching HLA type, the HLA type of each donor mattered for the analysis. Broad study findings and their caveats: Cumulative frequency of public TCR beta family members discriminated carriers of CMV infection plus the relevant HLA type in this cohort and an independent roughly 340-donor cohort. In the ex vivo response, HLA-C-restricted CMV-specific TCR beta clonotypes were dominant, and in two of eight donors the single most frequent clonotype came from this HLA-C-restricted group.

From a lookup of the germline V gene, CDR1 and CDR2 are SGHTA and FQGNSA. The junction shows trimming of 2 bases on V and 2 bases on J, and the gene matches do not reach 3 bases of it. The CDR3 measures 14 amino acids from cysteine to phenylalanine. The sequence is cut down to CDR3 DNA, 42 bases in frame from base 1. The run used an Illumina HiSeq 1500. The public reads were reprocessed in TCRdb via fastp at Q25 and MiXCR, keeping in-frame beta chains. Every entry covers one CDR3 protein and lists the most common genes and DNA from its rows. This sample gives 130,000 or so distinct CDR3 sequences in total; about 6.1% of them show up just once. Over 15% of the sample is taken by the ten largest.

The specimen sequenced was PBMCs. The chain is assembled from TRBV7-2 and TRBJ2-7; 7 bases in the junction line up with TRBD2. The clonotype comes from a human donor in good health (CMV status not recorded). Some clones in this sample may be carry-over from other donors' samples. The DNA sequence is as follows: TGTGCCAGCAGCTTAATTCGGGGGGCCTACGAGCAGTACTTC. This is translated as CASSLIRGAYEQYF.